The 9 T cell receptor beta chains below come from one sample, sequenced in a study of read filtering for tumor transcriptome and immune sequencing. This library used 300 to 450 ng RNA and molecular barcoded adaptors spanning alpha/delta and beta/gamma chains. TCRdb re-called the reads with MiXCR, one entry per CDR3 protein. This repertoire shows tens of thousands of distinct CDR3 sequences, roughly 20% found once; its top ten account for roughly 15%. Sequenced material: a population of CD138-negative cells sorted from bone marrow. These receptors were obtained from a donor aged 40 or over with multiple myeloma.

This clonotype has a count of ten or more. The chain couples TRBV6-5 to TRBJ1-1; possibly TRBD1 for D (5 bases). This CDR3 spans 14 amino acids. CDR1 MNHEY and CDR2 SVGAGI come from the germline V gene. Trimming removed 6 bases from V and 0 bases from J, with 11 bases in between. CDR3 residues: CASRQGVLNTEAFF. The CDR3 DNA reads as TGTGCCAGCAGGCAGGGAGTTTTGAACACTGAAGCTTTCTTT.

A word on this clonotype: Given a much more abundant clone one base away, this may be a read error. The chain couples TRBV6-1 to TRBJ1-1; 10 nucleotides match TRBD1. Germline V gene data show CDR1 as MNHNS and CDR2 as SASEGT. The CDR3 is 15 residues long. The J segment lost 1 base and the V segment lost 6 bases, leaving 5 bases of the junction unmatched. CDR3 bases: TGTGCCAGCAGGGACAGGGGGATGCAGAACACTGAAGCTTTCTTT. Translating gives CASRDRGMQNTEAFF.

Worth noting for this clonotype: The conserved phenylalanine or tryptophan normally closing the CDR3 is absent here, so this likely arose from a read error. The CDR3 here is CSAGAGGSWDEQFL. CDR3 sequence (DNA): TGTAGTGCCGGGGCCGGGGGCAGTTGGGATGAGCAGTTCCTC. The chain uses TRBV20-1 and TRBJ2-1, with D tentatively TRBD1 or TRBD2 (6 bases each). The CDR3 is 14 residues long. Germline-derived CDR1 and CDR2 are DFQATT and SNEGSKA (reference sequence).

This clonotype was seen at least ten times. The rearrangement joins TRBV6-2 or TRBV6-3 to TRBJ2-7, with 12 bases matching TRBD1. V gave up 6 bases and J gave up 11 bases; unmatched junction bases: 11. This CDR3 region has 14 residues. Per germline, CDR1 MNHEY and CDR2 SVGEGT. CDR3 nucleotide sequence: TGTGCCAGCAGCCCCAACCGGGACAGGGGGCCGAAGTACTTC. It translates to CASSPNRDRGPKYF.

By sample fraction, this clonotype is medium-sized. The rearrangement links TRBV20-1 to TRBJ2-7; D is tentatively TRBD1 or TRBD2 (5 bases each). Germline-derived CDR1 and CDR2 are DFQATT and SNEGSKA (reference sequence). This CDR3 is 15 amino acids long. The V gene lost 0 bases and the J gene lost 5 bases, with 17 bases spanning the gap. For the CDR3, the DNA is TGCAGTGCTAGAGATCCGGGACGGCCTCGGGACGAGCAGTACTTC. Its protein product is CSARDPGRPRDEQYF.

This clonotype came up many times. The rearrangement uses TRBV27 and TRBJ2-1; 16 bases agree with TRBD2. The CDR3 is made up of 17 amino acids. Germline V gene lookup returns CDR1 MNHEY and CDR2 SMNVEV (reference sequence). Trimming removed 3 bases from V and 9 bases from J; junction bases left unmatched: 8. The CDR3 loop is CASSFRGTSGRAVEQFF. The DNA of the CDR3 is TGTGCCAGCAGTTTCCGCGGGACTAGCGGGAGGGCAGTTGAGCAGTTCTTC.

V gene TRBV29-1 combines with J gene TRBJ2-1, with TRBD1 identical over 7 bases. Germline-derived CDR1 and CDR2 are SQVTM and ANQGSEA. This CDR3 is built from 14 residues. The ends lost 4 bases at V and 7 bases at J; junction bases unmatched: 10. CDR3 in DNA: TGCAGCGTTGGCAGGACAGGCGTAAGTAATGAGCAGTTCTTC. Its protein is CSVGRTGVSNEQFF.

This clonotype was seen repeatedly, ten times or more. The rearrangement joins TRBV12-3 or TRBV12-4 to TRBJ2-2; D ambiguous. The CDR3 is 17 amino acids. The germline V and J ends were trimmed by 7 bases and 0 bases, with 18 bases remaining between them. CDR3 in amino acids: CASTPRVLPTNTGELFF. DNA for the CDR3: TGTGCCAGCACCCCCCGGGTCCTTCCTACGAACACCGGGGAGCTGTTTTTT.

In regard to this clonotype: Being one base from a much bigger clone, this may be a read error. This chain joins TRBV28 and TRBJ2-7; possibly TRBD1 for D (5 bases). Germline V gene sequence: CDR1 MDHEN, CDR2 SYDVKM. This CDR3 is 13 amino acids long. CDR3 bases: TGTGCCAGCGCCCTTGGGGCGTCCTACGAGCAGTGCTTC. This gives the protein CASALGASYEQCF.